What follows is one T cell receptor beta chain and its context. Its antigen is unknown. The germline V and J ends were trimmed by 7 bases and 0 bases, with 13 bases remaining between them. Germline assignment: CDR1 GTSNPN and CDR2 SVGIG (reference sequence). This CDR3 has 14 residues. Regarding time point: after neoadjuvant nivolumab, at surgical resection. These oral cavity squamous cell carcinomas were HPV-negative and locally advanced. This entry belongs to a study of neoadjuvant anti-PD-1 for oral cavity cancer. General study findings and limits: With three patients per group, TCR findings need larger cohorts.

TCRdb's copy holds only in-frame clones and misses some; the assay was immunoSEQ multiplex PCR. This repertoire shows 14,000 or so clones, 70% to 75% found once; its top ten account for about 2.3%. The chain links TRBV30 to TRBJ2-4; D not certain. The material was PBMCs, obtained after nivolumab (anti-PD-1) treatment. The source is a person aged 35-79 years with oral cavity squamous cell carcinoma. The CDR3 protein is CASVAGLAKNIQYF. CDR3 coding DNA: TGTGCCTCGGTCGCCGGGCTAGCCAAAAACATTCAGTACTTC.